Each of the 29 T cell receptor beta chains below was sequenced from the same sample in a study of blood T cell repertoires in COVID-19. This table comes from immunoSEQ multiplex PCR, and its TCRdb copy is limited to in-frame clones, with some not included. The sample has under 50,000 clones, around 77% seen once; the top ten hold 38%. Sequenced material: peripheral blood. These receptors all come from an elderly man with active or convalescent COVID-19.

The chain couples TRBV9 to TRBJ2-3, with 10 bases that match TRBD2. The CDR3 is 17 amino acids. Trimming removed 4 bases from V and 7 bases from J; junction bases left unmatched: 15. Germline loops: CDR1 SGDLS, CDR2 YYNGEE. The CDR3: CASSPGLASGRPNTQYF. CDR3 in DNA: TGTGCCAGCAGCCCAGGCCTGGCTAGCGGGAGACCGAATACGCAGTATTTT.

V is TRBV5-5 and J is TRBJ2-7, with 7 nucleotides matching TRBD2. CDR3 length equals 14 residues. In germline, CDR1 is SGHKS, CDR2 YYEKEE (reference sequence). Germline trimming cut 4 bases from V and 1 base from J; bases unmatched to any gene: 5. CDR3 sequence reads: CASSPGGVSYEQYF. In nucleotides, the CDR3 is TGTGCCAGCAGCCCGGGGGGTGTATCCTACGAGCAGTACTTC. Full variable domain (rest looked up from reference TRBV5-5 and TRBJ2-7): DAGVTQSPTHLIKTRGQQVTLRCSPISGHKSVSWYQQVLGQGPQFIFQYYEKEERGRGNFPDRFSARQFPNYSSELNVNALLLGDSALYLCASSPGGVSYEQYFGPGTRLTVT.

The chain combines TRBV2 with TRBJ1-5, with 7 bases lining up with TRBD1. Germline assignment: CDR1 SNHLY and CDR2 FYNNEI. The CDR3 length is 13 residues. V dropped 6 bases and J dropped 3; count of bases not matched to a gene: 2. The CDR3 DNA reads as TGTGCCAGCAGGGGACAGCCCAATCAGCCCCAGCATTTT. This translates into CASRGQPNQPQHF.

The rearrangement links TRBV6-2 or TRBV6-3 to TRBJ2-1; 16 positions agree with TRBD2. Trimming cost V 5 bases and J 7 bases; bases outside gene matches: 8. Germline CDR1 and CDR2: MNHEY and SVGEGT. The CDR3 runs to 17 residues. The chain's CDR3 is CASSKGTSGRARNEQFF. The DNA of the CDR3 is TGTGCCAGCAGTAAGGGGACTAGCGGGAGGGCCAGGAATGAGCAGTTCTTC.

The V gene is TRBV3-1 (or the pseudogene TRBV3-2), the J gene TRBJ1-1; D unresolved. This CDR3 is built from 14 residues. Germline assignment: CDR1 LGHDT and CDR2 YNNKEL (reference sequence). V was pared by 2 bases and J by 0 bases, with 7 bases between. CDR3 nucleotides: TGTGCCAGCAGCCAAAACAGCCTGAACACTGAAGCTTTCTTT. Translated, it gives CASSQNSLNTEAFF.

V and J are TRBV11-3 and TRBJ2-1, with D tentatively TRBD1 (7 bases). Trimming took 3 bases from V and 7 from J, leaving 16 bases between them. CDR3 length equals 15 residues. Germline V lookup: CDR1 SGHNT, CDR2 YENEEA. Here the CDR3 DNA reads TGTGCCAGCAGCTTGGGCCAGGGGGGTGGAAATGAGCAGTTCTTC. This codes for CASSLGQGGGNEQFF.

Details on this clone: Other DNA sequences from this sample encode an identical CDR3 as well. V and J are TRBV28 and TRBJ2-7, with TRBD2 identical over 7 bases. The V and J ends lost 3 bases and 1 base, in that order; junction bases with no gene match: 3. The CDR3 consists of 14 residues. Germline CDR1 and CDR2: MDHEN and SYDVKM. This CDR3 reads CASSLRGWSYEQYF. Written as DNA, the CDR3 is TGTGCCAGCAGTTTGCGGGGGTGGTCCTACGAGCAGTACTTC. The complete variable domain, with remaining parts taken from reference TRBV28 and TRBJ2-7, reads DVKVTQSSRYLVKRTGEKVFLECVQDMDHENMFWYRQDPGLGLRLIYFSYDVKMKEKGDIPEGYSVSREKKERFSLILESASTNQTSMYLCASSLRGWSYEQYFGPGTRLTVT.

The chain combines TRBV7-8 with TRBJ2-2, with TRBD1 identical over 7 bases. After removal of 4 bases from V and 1 base from J, the junction contained 0 bases not matched to a gene. The CDR3 runs to 14 residues. Looked up from germline, CDR1 is SGHVS and CDR2 is FQNEAQ. The CDR3 is CASSWDRNTGELFF. The CDR3 bases are TGTGCCAGCAGCTGGGACAGGAACACCGGGGAGCTGTTTTTT.

The V call is TRBV27, the J call TRBJ1-2; a weak D match, TRBD1 (6 bases). CDR1 and CDR2 from the germline V gene are MNHEY and SMNVEV (reference sequence). This CDR3 is built from 14 residues. The germline V and J ends were trimmed by 3 bases and 2 bases, with 10 bases remaining between them. CDR3 nucleotide sequence: TGTGCCAGCAGTTTCCAAGGACAGAACTATGGCTACACCTTC. This sequence encodes CASSFQGQNYGYTF.

V gene TRBV9 combines with J gene TRBJ1-2; tentative D call: TRBD1 (6 bases). The CDR3 totals 14 residues. V gave up 3 bases and J gave up 4 bases, with 13 bases separating them. The germline gives CDR1 SGDLS, CDR2 YYNGEE. In DNA, the CDR3 is TGTGCCAGCAGCGCCAGGGGCGCCATCTATGGCTACACCTTC. It codes for CASSARGAIYGYTF.

The rearrangement uses TRBV19 and TRBJ2-7; 7 bases are a match to TRBD2. The CDR3 loop spans 15 amino acids. Germline V lookup: CDR1 LNHDA, CDR2 SQIVND (reference sequence). J lost 1 base, V lost 1 base, and 4 bases had no gene match. Here the CDR3 DNA reads TGTGCCAGTAGTATAGGTAGCGGGCCTTCCTACGAGCAGTACTTC. It is translated as CASSIGSGPSYEQYF.

DNA of the CDR3: TGTGCCAGCAGCAAAGGCCGGGACAGGGAGCATGAGCAGTTCTTC. Translated: CASSKGRDREHEQFF. The genes are TRBV21-1 and TRBJ2-1; the D call TRBD1 from the table was never checked on the DNA. TRBV21-1 is tagged as a pseudogene. CDR3 size: 15 residues.

V gene TRBV28 combines with J gene TRBJ1-2, with 8 bases fitting TRBD1. Germline V CDR1 and CDR2: MDHEN, SYDVKM. Losses at the gene ends were 8 bases for V and 8 bases for J; bases not matched to a gene: 10. This CDR3 contains 13 residues. The DNA for the CDR3 is TGTGCCAGCTTCAGACAGGGGCGAGACGGCTACACCTTC. It is translated as CASFRQGRDGYTF.

The chain uses TRBV6-5 and TRBJ1-1; D unclear. Per the germline V gene, CDR1 is MNHEY and CDR2 is SVGAGI. This CDR3 has 11 amino acids. V shed 8 bases and J shed 4 bases, with 8 bases lying between them. CDR3 sequence reads: CASRPGTEAFF. The CDR3 DNA sequence: TGTGCCAGCCGACCGGGCACTGAAGCTTTCTTT.

On this clone: The junction does not match germline at one end; this may be a read error. V gene TRBV2 combines with J gene TRBJ2-7; 7 bases map to TRBD2. Germline-derived CDR1 and CDR2 are SNHLY and FYNNEI. This CDR3 comprises 13 residues. The CDR3 reads CASGAGVSSEQYF. The CDR3 coding sequence is TGTGCCAGCGGGGCGGGAGTTTCCTCCGAGCAGTACTTC.

The chain recombines TRBV28 with TRBJ2-4; 9 bases map to TRBD2. Per germline, CDR1 MDHEN and CDR2 SYDVKM. CDR3 length: 16 residues. V lost 3 bases and J lost 0; bases outside the gene matches: 3. In nucleotides, the CDR3 is TGTGCCAGCAGTTTGCTAGCGGGGCTAGCCAAAAACATTCAGTACTTC. Encoded protein: CASSLLAGLAKNIQYF.

The chain couples TRBV5-1 to TRBJ1-1, with 11 bases fitting TRBD1. The ends lost 4 bases at V and 1 base at J; junction bases unmatched: 6. Germline values: CDR1 SGHRS, CDR2 YFSETQ. This CDR3 is built from 16 residues. CDR3 residues: CASSPGTGGRNTEAFF. CDR3 nucleotide sequence: TGCGCCAGCAGCCCCGGGACAGGGGGACGGAACACTGAAGCTTTCTTT.

J is TRBJ2-2 and V is TRBV29-1; D unclear. V lost 2 bases and J 2 bases, leaving 15 bases between the germline ends. Germline assignment: CDR1 SQVTM and CDR2 ANQGSEA. The CDR3 consists of 16 residues. The chain's CDR3 is CSVERLERANTGELFF. CDR3 DNA sequence: TGCAGCGTTGAAAGGTTGGAGCGAGCAAACACCGGGGAGCTGTTTTTT.

The CDR3 DNA reads as TGTGCCAGCAGCTTGGGACAGGGGCCTGAAGCTTTCTTT. This sequence encodes CASSLGQGPEAFF. The genes are TRBV13 and TRBJ1-1; 10 nucleotides agree with TRBD1. Looked up from germline, CDR1 is PRHDT and CDR2 is FYEKMQ (reference sequence). The V gene end was trimmed by 3 bases and the J gene end by 6 bases; junction bases not matched to a gene: 1. There are 13 residues in the CDR3.

There are a few counts of this clone. This sequence joins TRBV9 and TRBJ2-5, with D possibly being TRBD1 (6 bases). This CDR3 is 16 amino acids long. The germline V and J ends were trimmed by 0 bases and 1 base, with 13 bases remaining between them. Germline CDR1 reads SGDLS; CDR2 reads YYNGEE. The CDR3 DNA reads as TGTGCCAGCAGCGTAGGATCGACAGGAGCCCAAGAGACCCAGTACTTC. It specifies CASSVGSTGAQETQYF.

The V call is TRBV5-6, the J call TRBJ2-2; perhaps TRBD2 as D (8 bases). The CDR3 spans 16 residues. Deletions cut 5 bases from V and 5 bases from J, with 19 bases between. Per the germline V gene, CDR1 is SGHDT and CDR2 is YYEEEE. CDR3 coding DNA: TGTGCCAGCAGAGGAGGGGGCGGGGGGAAGACCGGGGAGCTGTTTTTT. Residues: CASRGGGGGKTGELFF.

This CDR3 is CASSESTGQGGNYGYTF. For the CDR3, the DNA is TGCGCCAGCAGTGAGTCTACGGGACAGGGAGGGAACTATGGCTACACCTTC. This chain joins TRBV10-1 and TRBJ1-2; 9 positions match TRBD1. V shed 0 bases and J 2 bases; nucleotides not matched to a gene: 7. Germline V gives CDR1 WNHNN, CDR2 SYGVQD (reference sequence). The CDR3 is 17 residues long.

The chain combines TRBV27 with TRBJ2-1; D not resolved. This CDR3 region has 13 residues. V was shortened by 3 bases and J by 7 bases, with 10 bases between the two germline ends. Germline V gene lookup returns CDR1 MNHEY and CDR2 SMNVEV (reference sequence). The CDR3 DNA sequence: TGTGCCAGCAGTTTTTACGCCGGGAATGAGCAGTTCTTC. It yields the protein CASSFYAGNEQFF.

The V and J genes are TRBV9 and TRBJ2-2, with 9 bases that match TRBD1. V lost 3 bases to trimming and J lost 7 bases; unmatched junction nucleotides: 4. This CDR3 region has 14 residues. CDR1 and CDR2 (germline): SGDLS, YYNGEE. The CDR3 DNA sequence: TGTGCCAGCAGCGGGGGACAGGGCGGCGGGGAGCTGTTTTTT. Translation gives CASSGGQGGGELFF.

This clone was detected once. The chain uses TRBV7-8 and TRBJ2-1, with 7 bases aligning to TRBD2. CDR3 length: 15 amino acids. CDR1 and CDR2 from the germline V gene are SGHVS and FQNEAQ. After removal of 5 bases from V and 5 bases from J, the junction contained 9 bases not matched to a gene. CDR3 sequence (DNA): TGTGCCAGCAGCCAACAAGCGGGATTCAACAATGAGCAGTTCTTC. It yields the protein CASSQQAGFNNEQFF.

The chain employs TRBV19 and TRBJ2-7, with D hard to call. Germline assignment: CDR1 LNHDA and CDR2 SQIVND (reference sequence). The CDR3 consists of 14 residues. V lost 6 bases and J 6 bases, leaving 18 bases between the germline ends. The CDR3 DNA sequence: TGTGCCAGTAGCATTACCTGGCCCCCACCCGAGCAGTACTTC. Translated, it gives CASSITWPPPEQYF.

The rearrangement joins TRBV3-1 (or the pseudogene TRBV3-2) to TRBJ2-5; 11 bases agree with TRBD2. CDR3 length equals 17 residues. The germline V gene has CDR1 LGHDT and CDR2 YNNKEL (reference sequence). After removal of 0 bases from V and 5 bases from J, the junction contained 8 bases not matched to a gene. CDR3 sequence reads: CASSQELSGRARETQYF. DNA of the CDR3: TGTGCCAGCAGCCAAGAACTTAGCGGGAGGGCTAGGGAGACCCAGTACTTC.

V is TRBV29-1 and J is TRBJ1-3, with TRBD1 matching 10 bases. J lost 2 bases, V lost 4 bases, and 2 bases had no gene match. Germline V gene lookup returns CDR1 SQVTM and CDR2 ANQGSEA. The CDR3 is made up of 14 amino acids. The CDR3 sequence is CSVAGTGAGNTIYF. CDR3 in DNA: TGCAGCGTTGCCGGGACAGGGGCTGGAAACACCATATATTTT.

This clone was seen only a few times. The V gene is TRBV28, the J gene TRBJ2-5, with 9 bases matching TRBD2. J gave up 5 bases and V 2 bases, and 3 bases lay outside the gene matches. Germline loops: CDR1 MDHEN, CDR2 SYDVKM. CDR3 length: 14 amino acids. CDR3 coding DNA: TGTGCCAGCAGTTTAGCGGGAGGGCTGGAGACCCAGTACTTC. Protein product: CASSLAGGLETQYF.